The clone carrying this TCR beta chain has at least ten counts. By 5'RACE template switching, TCR cDNA was produced, with a universal primer site and UMIs added in the process. TCRdb ran MiXCR on the 5' RACE reads and lists one entry per CDR3 protein. Here the sample spans around 40,000 distinct CDR3 sequences, 6.8% being singletons. The sample is drawn from a study of T cells after yellow fever vaccination. Whole-study context: Each low-cell-number fraction was prepared by means of SMART-Seq v4 Ultra Low Input.

General study results and limits: Highly abundant clonotypes carried over from the bulk population could end up in FACS-sorted repertoires as contaminants. Although the secondary response was weaker, it peaked faster, at day 5 versus 15.

The sequence was collected from a man younger than 45 who received the YFV17D yellow fever vaccine. The sequences come from CD8+ T cells not binding an NS4B(214-222) dextramer, sorted from PBMCs, collected 45 days after the yellow fever booster vaccination.

CDR3 protein: CASSLGTERQETQYF. The CDR3, as DNA: TGTGCCAGCAGCTTGGGGACAGAACGACAAGAGACCCAGTACTTC. This chain links TRBV11-2 with TRBJ2-5, with 7 bases aligning to TRBD1. This CDR3 has 15 amino acids. The V gene's germline CDR1 is SGHAT and CDR2 FQNNGV. Unmatched junction bases numbered 6, after V lost 3 bases and J lost 2 bases.